The rows below give T cell receptor beta chains drawn from one sample of a study of blood T cell repertoires in COVID-19. Sequencing was performed with immunoSEQ multiplex PCR; in TCRdb, only in-frame clones are kept and a portion is missing. This table has roughly 16,000 clones, around 77% appearing once. Sequencing was performed on peripheral blood. The receptor set was obtained from a human donor in a cohort sampled during active COVID-19. CDR3s include the opening cysteine and the closing phenylalanine or tryptophan. The order of the fields is J gene, D gene, V gene, clone size, CDR3 protein, CDR3 DNA. The D gene is left open where the match is weak. Where a row states a size, it is once, few, many or the class of an expanded clone; other rows omit it.

J: TRBJ1-1; D: TRBD1; V: TRBV5-1; size: -; CDR3: CASSSLAGTGNEAFF; DNA: TGCGCCAGCAGCTCGTTGGCTGGGACAGGGAATGAAGCTTTCTTT
J: TRBJ1-1; D: TRBD1; V: TRBV18; size: once; CDR3: CASSLDRGRGTEAFF; DNA: TGTGCCAGCTCCTTGGACAGGGGGCGTGGCACTGAAGCTTTCTTT
J: TRBJ2-7; D: TRBD2; V: TRBV13; size: -; CDR3: CASSLGLSASYEQYF; DNA: TGTGCCAGCAGCTTGGGACTATCGGCCTCCTACGAGCAGTACTTC
J: TRBJ2-3; D: -; V: TRBV30; size: -; CDR3: CAWSGGLSTDTQYF; DNA: TGTGCCTGGAGTGGCGGTTTGAGCACAGATACGCAGTATTTT
J: TRBJ2-5; D: -; V: TRBV7-9; size: -; CDR3: CASSLVGVAGMETQYF; DNA: TGTGCCAGCAGCTTAGTAGGGGTGGCAGGGATGGAGACCCAGTACTTC
J: TRBJ2-3; D: TRBD1; V: TRBV25-1; size: -; CDR3: CASRTGGPQYF; DNA: TGTGCCAGTAGGACAGGGGGCCCGCAGTATTTT
J: TRBJ2-5; D: -; V: TRBV3-1/TRBV3-2; size: -; CDR3: CASRRSGETQYF; DNA: TGTGCCAGCAGACGCTCGGGAGAGACCCAGTACTTC
J: TRBJ1-5; D: TRBD1; V: TRBV9; size: -; CDR3: CASSADRVDQPQHF; DNA: TGTGCCAGCAGCGCAGACAGGGTCGATCAGCCCCAGCATTTT
J: TRBJ2-2; D: TRBD2; V: TRBV7-2; size: -; CDR3: CASSFDGREDRELFF; DNA: TGTGCCAGCAGCTTTGACGGGAGGGAGGACAGGGAGCTGTTTTTT
J: TRBJ2-3; D: -; V: TRBV6-1; size: once; CDR3: CASSDRNREPTDTQYF; DNA: TGTGCCAGCAGTGACCGGAACAGGGAGCCCACAGATACGCAGTATTTT
J: TRBJ2-2; D: TRBD1; V: TRBV28; size: -; CDR3: CASRNRGNTGELFF; DNA: TGTGCCAGCCGTAACAGGGGGAACACCGGGGAGCTGTTTTTT
J: TRBJ2-7; D: TRBD2; V: TRBV5-6; size: -; CDR3: CASSLVGLGSYEQYF; DNA: TGTGCCAGCAGCTTGGTGGGACTAGGGAGTTACGAGCAGTACTTC
J: TRBJ1-1; D: -; V: TRBV4-2; size: -; CDR3: CASSQDSGVLNTEAFF; DNA: TGTGCCAGCAGCCAAGATAGCGGGGTTCTGAACACTGAAGCTTTCTTT
J: TRBJ2-2; D: -; V: TRBV19; size: -; CDR3: CASRWAHNTGELFF; DNA: TGTGCCAGTAGATGGGCTCACAACACCGGGGAGCTGTTTTTT
J: TRBJ1-3; D: TRBD1; V: TRBV28; size: -; CDR3: CASRSGGQNTIYF; DNA: TGTGCCAGCAGAAGTGGGGGACAGAACACCATATATTTT
J: TRBJ2-3; D: -; V: TRBV2; size: -; CDR3: CASSPGVGDTDTQYF; DNA: TGTGCCAGCAGTCCGGGAGTCGGGGACACAGATACGCAGTATTTT
J: TRBJ2-5; D: TRBD2; V: TRBV11-3; size: few; CDR3: CASSRGGGGDRTQYF; DNA: TGTGCCAGCAGCCGGGGAGGCGGGGGGGATAGGACCCAGTACTTC
J: TRBJ2-3; D: TRBD1; V: TRBV2; size: -; CDR3: CATDRGSTDTQYF; DNA: TGTGCCACCGACAGGGGGAGCACAGATACGCAGTATTTT